This TCR beta chain was captured by sequencing in a study of tumor and adjacent non-tumor tissue in lung cancer. The study's findings and limits: Higher tumor TCR diversity was associated with shorter survival. Tumor repertoires had a smaller top 100 clone share than normal lung.

This sample's RNA came from whole unsorted tissue. Donors were chemotherapy-naive, newly diagnosed lung cancer surgical patients in China, August–late 2014. Trimming removed 2 bases from V and 12 bases from J, with 18 bases in between. This CDR3 has 14 amino acids. Looked up from germline, CDR1 is SGHRS and CDR2 is YFSETQ. In the case of this clonotype: Its antigen remains unidentified.

Three rounds of nested PCR, following a modified ARM-PCR protocol, produced the TCRbeta library. TCRdb reprocessed the multiplex PCR reads with MiXCR, giving one entry per CDR3 protein. The sample contains about 85,000 distinct CDR3 sequences, 61% of which appear only once. This chain connects TRBV5-1 to TRBJ2-1; TRBD2 is a possible D gene (6 bases). The source material was lung tumor tissue. The source of this sequence is a man between 65 and 85 years old with non-small cell lung cancer. CDR3 sequence: CASSFPVTRAAQFF. CDR3 sequence (DNA): TGCGCCAGCAGCTTTCCAGTGACTAGAGCTGCGCAGTTCTTC.